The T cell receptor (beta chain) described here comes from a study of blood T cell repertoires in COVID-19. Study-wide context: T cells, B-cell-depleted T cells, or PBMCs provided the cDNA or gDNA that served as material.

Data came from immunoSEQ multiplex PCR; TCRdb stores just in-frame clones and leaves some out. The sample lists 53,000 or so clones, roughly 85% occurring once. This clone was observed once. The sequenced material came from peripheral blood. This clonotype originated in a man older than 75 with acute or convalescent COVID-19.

In DNA, the CDR3 is TGTGCCAGCAGCTTAGTTTCTAGCCAAAACATTCAGTACTTC. Encoded protein: CASSLVSSQNIQYF. The chain has TRBV11-2 and TRBJ2-4; D is possibly TRBD2 (5 bases). V shed 1 base and J shed 5 bases, with 9 bases lying between them. The CDR3 sequence is 14 residues long. Germline CDR1 reads SGHAT; CDR2 reads FQNNGV. Complete variable domain (other parts from reference TRBV11-2 and TRBJ2-4): EAGVAQSPRYKIIEKRQSVAFWCNPISGHATLYWYQQILGQGPKLLIQFQNNGVVDDSQLPKDRFSAERLKGVDSTLKIQPAKLEDSAVYLCASSLVSSQNIQYFGAGTRLSVL.